This T cell receptor beta chain was recovered during a study of T-cell reconstitution after alpha-beta-depleted transplantation in children. This clonotype was detected a few times. No antigen is known for it. Using unique molecular identifiers, the investigators prepared the TCRbeta library. Using its own MiXCR run on the PCR reads, TCRdb lists one record per CDR3 protein. This repertoire shows almost 600,000 distinct CDR3 sequences, more than 20% found once; its top ten account for under 45%. Study-wide points: It was newly produced T cells that mostly accounted for T-cell counts and diversity one year after transplant.

V lost 6 bases and J lost 9; bases outside the gene matches: 10. Germline V gene data show CDR1 as WSHSY and CDR2 as SAAADI. CDR3 size: 15 residues. Sequencing used PBMCs, obtained before TCRalphabeta/CD19-depleted stem cell transplant. This receptor was obtained from a boy in the first two years of life with Wiskott-Aldrich syndrome, due to receive a stem cell transplant. The chain links TRBV10-2 to TRBJ2-1; 11 bases are a match to TRBD2. CDR3 in DNA: TGCGCCAGCAGAACAAAGGAACTAGCGGGAGTTGAGCAGTTCTTC. Residues: CASRTKELAGVEQFF.